Sequencing of this TCR beta chain was carried out in a study of blood T cell repertoires in COVID-19. Whole-study context: Two negative PCRs, clearance, or symptom resolution characterized the recovered Cohort 3 donors.

CDR3 size: 13 residues. Looked up from germline, CDR1 is SGHRS and CDR2 is YFSETQ. V was clipped by 6 bases and J by 3 bases, with 12 bases between them. As handled by the study authors: Nucleated cell number was recorded as an estimate derived from reference gene primer amplification. The assay was immunoSEQ multiplex PCR, and TCRdb's table has in-frame clones only and misses some. The V and J calls and clone size come from that table; D and trimming were worked out from the DNA. The data contain under 200,000 clones, roughly 86% of them singletons. Residents of 24 US areas, aged about 18 to 89 years, made up the participants. In assigning cohorts, the study relied on participant-reported clinical history.

The sequenced sample consisted of PBMCs or T cells enriched from blood (not recorded which). The rearrangement links TRBV5-1 to TRBJ1-2; D is undetermined. The sequence was obtained from a woman aged 40 to 50 in a cohort exposed to, infected with or recovered from COVID-19 (not recorded which). The CDR3 is CASTPEGYYGYTF. CDR3 in DNA: TGCGCCAGCACCCCGGAGGGCTACTATGGCTACACCTTC.